Given below is one T cell receptor beta chain in context. Its specificity is not known. This specimen belongs to a study of T cell responses to AZD1222 COVID-19 vaccine. Trimming stripped 3 bases from V and 3 bases from J, with 18 bases between. Germline CDR1 is KGHSH and CDR2 is LQKENI. The CDR3 runs to 17 residues. Whole-study findings and limits: Spike regions recognized by vaccine-associated CD4 TCRs spanned the protein, led by 160-218 and 743-854.

Only in-frame clones appear in the TCRdb table, and some are missing; sequencing was by immunoSEQ multiplex PCR. The data show about 100,000 clones, with more than 85% seen just once and around 8.6% held by the top ten. This receptor was obtained from an adult who received the AZD1222 COVID-19 vaccine. This chain uses TRBV18 with TRBJ2-1; possible D gene TRBD1, 6 bases. This material consisted of peripheral blood, taken 28 days after the second AZD1222 dose. The CDR3 is CASSPPPGRGHYNEQFF. The CDR3 region has the DNA TGTGCCAGCTCACCTCCCCCCGGCAGGGGTCACTACAATGAGCAGTTCTTC.